The source of this T cell receptor (beta chain) is a study of blood T cell repertoires in COVID-19. TCRdb's copy holds only in-frame clones and misses some; the assay was immunoSEQ multiplex PCR. The sample has almost 95,000 clones, around 88% seen once. Trimming left V 1 base short and J 9 bases short, with 19 bases between. This CDR3 region has 16 residues. Germline V gene sequence: CDR1 GTSNPN, CDR2 SVGIG (reference sequence). The receptor was isolated from a woman aged 55-70 years with COVID-19, enrolled during active disease. Sequenced input: peripheral blood. V usage is TRBV30 and J usage is TRBJ1-6; TRBD1 is a possible D gene (6 bases). The CDR3 DNA reads TGTGCCTGGAGTGACGCTCGGGGGGCCGGGGGTTCACCCCTCCACTTT. It yields the protein CAWSDARGAGGSPLHF.